Shown below are 9 T cell receptor beta chains from a single sample sequenced in a study of blood T cell repertoires in COVID-19. Assay: immunoSEQ multiplex PCR; the TCRdb copy retains only in-frame clones and omits some. The table lists around 300,000 clones, around 85% of them singletons. Specimen: PBMCs or T cells enriched from blood (not recorded which). The receptors derive from a woman in her fifties or sixties who had recovered from COVID-19.

The chain is built from TRBV19 and TRBJ1-2; a possible D gene is TRBD1 (5 bases). Germline V gives CDR1 LNHDA, CDR2 SQIVND (reference sequence). Trimming stripped 6 bases from V and 6 bases from J, with 11 bases between. The CDR3 is 12 amino acids. The CDR3 protein is CASSTGGDGYTF. CDR3 coding DNA: TGTGCCAGTAGCACTGGGGGGGATGGCTACACCTTC. Looking up the rest from reference TRBV19 and TRBJ1-2 gives the full variable domain: DGGITQSPKYLFRKEGQNVTLSCEQNLNHDAMYWYRQDPGQGLRLIYYSQIVNDFQKGDIAEGYSVSREKKESFPLTVTSAQKNPTAFYLCASSTGGDGYTFGSGTRLTVV.

The V call is TRBV12-3 or TRBV12-4, the J call TRBJ2-1; TRBD1 might be the D (6 bases). The CDR3 has 13 residues. Trimming left V 3 bases short and J 6 bases short, with 9 bases between. CDR3 nucleotide sequence: TGTGCCAGCAGTTTCCTGACAGGCAATGAGCAGTTCTTC. Protein sequence: CASSFLTGNEQFF.

The chain carries TRBV2 and TRBJ1-6; weak D call: TRBD1 (6 bases). Germline V gene data show CDR1 as SNHLY and CDR2 as FYNNEI. There are 14 residues in the CDR3. Trimming shortened V by 7 bases and J by 9 bases, and 16 bases separated the two germline ends. The CDR3 DNA reads TGTGCCAGCACCCCCCAGGGGTCTTTTTCACCCCTCCACTTT. The encoded protein is CASTPQGSFSPLHF. Looking up the rest from reference TRBV2 and TRBJ1-6 gives the full variable domain: EPEVTQTPSHQVTQMGQEVILRCVPISNHLYFYWYRQILGQKVEFLVSFYNNEISEKSEIFDDQFSVERPDGSNFTLKIRSTKLEDSAMYFCASTPQGSFSPLHFGNGTRLTVT.

V and J are TRBV6-2 or TRBV6-3 and TRBJ2-7, with TRBD1 identical over 11 bases. The junction had 2 bases not matched to a gene; V was cut back by 2 bases and J by 2 bases. The CDR3 spans 15 residues. Germline V gene data show CDR1 as MNHEY and CDR2 as SVGEGT. CDR3 amino acids: CASSYGQGATYEQYF. DNA of the CDR3: TGTGCCAGCAGTTACGGACAGGGGGCAACCTACGAGCAGTACTTC.

The V gene is TRBV18, the J gene TRBJ1-5; 8 bases align to TRBD1. Germline values: CDR1 KGHSH, CDR2 LQKENI. J gave up 1 base and V 1 base, and 3 bases lay outside the gene matches. CDR3 length: 16 amino acids. The CDR3 DNA follows: TGTGCCAGCTCACCACTCAGGGGGCACAGCAATCAGCCCCAGCATTTT. This translates into CASSPLRGHSNQPQHF. Complete variable domain (other parts from reference TRBV18 and TRBJ1-5): NAGVMQNPRHLVRRRGQEARLRCSPMKGHSHVYWYRQLPEEGLKFMVYLQKENIIDESGMPKERFSAEFPKEGPSILRIQQVVRGDSAAYFCASSPLRGHSNQPQHFGDGTRLSIL.

The chain couples TRBV5-1 to TRBJ1-2; TRBD1 might be the D (5 bases). Germline lookup yields CDR1 SGHRS and CDR2 YFSETQ. This CDR3 is 15 amino acids long. V lost 5 bases, J lost 0 bases, and 14 bases lay in between. Written as DNA, the CDR3 is TGCGCCAGCAGACCCGGACAAGCAGCTAACTATGGCTACACCTTC. As protein: CASRPGQAANYGYTF.

V and J are TRBV27 and TRBJ1-5; 7 nucleotides align to TRBD1. Germline trimming cut 4 bases from V and 3 bases from J; bases unmatched to any gene: 9. The germline gives CDR1 MNHEY, CDR2 SMNVEV (reference sequence). This CDR3 has 16 amino acids. The CDR3 protein is CASSSFAEGANQPQHF. The CDR3 bases are TGTGCCAGCAGTTCCTTCGCGGAGGGGGCCAATCAGCCCCAGCATTTT.

This chain connects TRBV19 to TRBJ1-1, with D hard to call. V lost 7 bases and J 2 bases, leaving 14 bases between the germline ends. The germline V gene encodes CDR1 LNHDA and CDR2 SQIVND (reference sequence). This CDR3 region has 14 residues. This chain's CDR3 is CASTPSTANTEAFF. The CDR3 DNA reads as TGTGCCAGTACCCCTTCAACAGCAAACACTGAAGCTTTCTTT.

CDR3 region: CASSLGRTATNEKLFF. For the CDR3, the DNA is TGTGCCAGCAGCCTGGGCCGTACCGCAACTAATGAAAAACTGTTTTTT. The chain couples TRBV7-9 to TRBJ1-4, with D unclear. The V and J ends lost 5 bases and 0 bases respectively, with 13 bases between them. Looked up from germline, CDR1 is SEHNR and CDR2 is FQNEAQ (reference sequence). The CDR3 has 16 residues.